The source of this TCR beta chain is a study of shared clonotypes between healthy human individuals. CD8 cells classed as naive were CD45RO-negative and positively selected for CCR7, excluding terminally differentiated effector memory CD45RA+ cells. TCRdb keeps only in-frame clones here, not all; method: immunoSEQ multiplex PCR. The table has millions of clones, about 95% seen once; the top ten hold 0.85% to 1.3%. This CDR3 spans 14 amino acids. Germline V gives CDR1 SGHDT, CDR2 YYEEEE. Trimming took 3 bases from V and 7 from J, leaving 13 bases between them. The chain links TRBV5-6 to TRBJ2-2, with D perhaps TRBD1 (5 bases). Sequencing used naive CD8+ T cells sorted from blood. This TCR derives from a man between 18 and 35 years old in good health. The CDR3 spells CASSYRQSDGELFF. In DNA, the CDR3 is TGTGCCAGCAGCTATCGACAGTCAGACGGGGAGCTGTTTTTT.